This paragraph covers one T cell receptor beta chain sequence. Its antigen is currently unknown. This entry belongs to a study of T-cell reconstitution after alpha-beta-depleted transplantation in children. Points from the study as a whole: Several hundred expanded graft clones reportedly gave rise to the alpha-beta T cells present about two months after transplant. T-cell counts and diversity were attributed mostly to newly produced T cells one year after transplant. It was surviving recipient T cells and thymic progenitors that gave some patients high TCRbeta diversity at day 60.

As it was prepared, the TCRbeta library received unique molecular identifiers. MiXCR, run by TCRdb on the PCR reads, gives a single entry per CDR3 protein. The profile covers 440,000 or so distinct CDR3 sequences, with 43% appearing a single time and about 30% taken by the ten largest. CDR3 length equals 15 residues. Deletions cut 3 bases from V and 4 bases from J, with 15 bases between. Specimen: PBMCs, collected before TCRalphabeta/CD19-depleted stem cell transplant. The source of this sequence is a girl aged 2 to 10 with aplastic anemia, due to receive a stem cell transplant. The chain uses TRBV12-3 or TRBV12-4 and TRBJ1-2, with D hard to call. This CDR3 is CASSFGLGQPYGYTF. In DNA form, the CDR3 reads TGTGCCAGCAGTTTTGGATTGGGCCAACCCTATGGCTACACCTTC.